Many counts were recorded for the clone carrying this T cell receptor beta chain. Stated time point: newly diagnosed GD, antithyroid drugs for less than 3 months. From PBMCs, RNA was extracted and then used to make the TCR library. The V segment lost 5 bases and the J segment 0 bases; nucleotides outside the gene matches: 9. Germline loops: CDR1 SGHAT, CDR2 FQNNGV. The CDR3 has 17 residues. The data belong to a study of regulatory T cells in long-lasting Graves disease. In building TCR beta libraries, iRepertoire HTBI primers were used together with Arm-PCR of CDR3 regions. One entry per CDR3 protein results from TCRdb running MiXCR on the multiplex PCR reads. The sample records hundreds of thousands of distinct CDR3 sequences, around 16% being singletons. Separately, the same data were catalogued under a study of T cells in Graves' hyperthyroidism and ophthalmopathy.

The genes are TRBV11-2 and TRBJ1-1; 10 bases map to TRBD1. The TCR was taken from a woman aged 40-49 years with Graves disease. This material consisted of peripheral blood mononuclear cells (PBMCs), taken at new diagnosis, from a patient treated with antithyroid drugs. The CDR3 DNA follows: TGTGCCAGCAGCATGCGGGACAGGGGCCCGTTGAACACTGAAGCTTTCTTT. Translated: CASSMRDRGPLNTEAFF.